This T cell receptor beta chain was captured by sequencing in a study of blood T cell repertoires in COVID-19. The assay was immunoSEQ multiplex PCR, and TCRdb's table has in-frame clones only and misses some. The table records 110,000 to 150,000 clones, more than 60% of them present only once. This CDR3 has 14 residues. Trimming cost V 7 bases and J 0 bases, with 7 bases left between them. CDR1 is MGHDK, CDR2 SYGVNS, per germline. The sample taken for sequencing was peripheral blood. This receptor was identified in an older woman with acute or convalescent COVID-19. This chain links TRBV25-1 with TRBJ1-6, with D unresolved. The CDR3 is CASTYSSYNSPLHF. In DNA, the CDR3 is TGTGCCAGCACCTATAGCTCCTATAATTCACCCCTCCACTTT. The variable domain in full, completed from reference TRBV25-1 and TRBJ1-6, reads EADIYQTPRYLVIGTGKKITLECSQTMGHDKMYWYQQDPGMELHLIHYSYGVNSTEKGDLSSESTVSRIRTEHFPLTLESARPSHTSQYLCASTYSSYNSPLHFGNGTRLTVT.